The text below deals with one TCR beta chain. What it binds is not known. The data were obtained in a study of T-cell memory formation after mild COVID-19. Study summary: TCR clusters largely stayed donor specific. Study-wide findings and caveats: Later expanders leaned CD4+, whereas clones that contracted between day 15 and 85 were balanced CD4/CD8. CM and EM subsets held most contracting CD4+ clones; EMRA held CD8+ ones.

J gave up 5 bases and V 6 bases, and 7 bases lay outside the gene matches. Germline V gene data show CDR1 as SQVTM and CDR2 as ANQGSEA. The CDR3 covers 13 residues. 5'RACE with constant-segment primers yielded barcoded, UMI-tagged TCR alpha and TCR beta cDNA libraries. MiXCR, run by TCRdb on the 5' RACE reads, gives a single entry per CDR3 protein. This sample yields about 620,000 distinct CDR3 sequences, of which more than 15% are seen a single time; around 12% belongs to the top ten. The specimen sequenced was PBMCs or a T cell subset sorted from them (not recorded which). The chain carries TRBV29-1 and TRBJ2-5; 9 positions match TRBD1. This clonotype originated in an adult woman who had mild COVID-19 (a few samples of this study predate the infection). Cell type and time point are not known. CDR3 in amino acids: CSVPRDREETQYF. CDR3 DNA: TGCAGCGTACCTCGGGACAGGGAGGAGACCCAGTACTTC.